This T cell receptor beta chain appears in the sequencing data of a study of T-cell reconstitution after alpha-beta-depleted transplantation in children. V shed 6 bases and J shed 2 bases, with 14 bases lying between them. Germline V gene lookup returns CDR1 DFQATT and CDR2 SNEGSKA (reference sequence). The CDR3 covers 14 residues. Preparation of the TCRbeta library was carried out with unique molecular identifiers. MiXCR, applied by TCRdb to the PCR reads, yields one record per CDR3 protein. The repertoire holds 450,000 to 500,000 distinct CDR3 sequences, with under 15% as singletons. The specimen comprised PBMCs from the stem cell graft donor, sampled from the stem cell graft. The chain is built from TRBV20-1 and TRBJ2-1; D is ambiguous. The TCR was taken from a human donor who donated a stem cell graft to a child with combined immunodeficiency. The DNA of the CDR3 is TGCAGTGCCGTCGACCTCAGCGCCTACAATGAGCAGTTCTTC. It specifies CSAVDLSAYNEQFF.